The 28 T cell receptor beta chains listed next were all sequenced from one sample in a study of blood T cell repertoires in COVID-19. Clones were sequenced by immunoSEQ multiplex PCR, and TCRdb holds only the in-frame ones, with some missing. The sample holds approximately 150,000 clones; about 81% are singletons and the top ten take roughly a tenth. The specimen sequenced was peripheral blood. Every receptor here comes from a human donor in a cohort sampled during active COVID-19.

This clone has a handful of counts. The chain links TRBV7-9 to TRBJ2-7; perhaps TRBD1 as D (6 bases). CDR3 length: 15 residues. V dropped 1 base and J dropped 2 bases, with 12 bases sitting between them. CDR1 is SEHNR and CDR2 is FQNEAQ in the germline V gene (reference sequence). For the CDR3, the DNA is TGTGCCAGCAGCTTAGGACGTCCAGGGGCCTACGAGCAGTACTTC. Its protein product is CASSLGRPGAYEQYF.

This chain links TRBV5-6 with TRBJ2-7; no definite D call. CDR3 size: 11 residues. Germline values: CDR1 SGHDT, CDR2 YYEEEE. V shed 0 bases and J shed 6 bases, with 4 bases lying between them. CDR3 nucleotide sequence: TGTGCCAGCAGCTTGGGTCGCGAGCAGTACTTC. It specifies CASSLGREQYF.

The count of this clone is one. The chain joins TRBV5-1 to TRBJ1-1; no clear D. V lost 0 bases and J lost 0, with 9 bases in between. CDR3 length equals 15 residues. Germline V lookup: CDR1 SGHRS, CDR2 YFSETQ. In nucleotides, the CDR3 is TGCGCCAGCAGCTTGGTCGGAGGGATGAACACTGAAGCTTTCTTT. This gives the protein CASSLVGGMNTEAFF.

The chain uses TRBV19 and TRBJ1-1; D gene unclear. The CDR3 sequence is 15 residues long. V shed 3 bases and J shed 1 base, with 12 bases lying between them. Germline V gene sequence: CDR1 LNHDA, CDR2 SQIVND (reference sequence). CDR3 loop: CASSISPAPNTEAFF. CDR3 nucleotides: TGTGCCAGTAGTATTAGTCCAGCGCCGAACACTGAAGCTTTCTTT.

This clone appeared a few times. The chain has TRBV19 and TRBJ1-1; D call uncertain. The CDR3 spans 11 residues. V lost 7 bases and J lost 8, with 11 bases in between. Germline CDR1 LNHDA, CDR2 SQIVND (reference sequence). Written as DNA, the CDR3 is TGTGCCAGTAAACGGGGAACCGAAGCTTTCTTT. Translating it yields CASKRGTEAFF. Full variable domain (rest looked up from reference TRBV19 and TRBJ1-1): DGGITQSPKYLFRKEGQNVTLSCEQNLNHDAMYWYRQDPGQGLRLIYYSQIVNDFQKGDIAEGYSVSREKKESFPLTVTSAQKNPTAFYLCASKRGTEAFFGQGTRLTVV.

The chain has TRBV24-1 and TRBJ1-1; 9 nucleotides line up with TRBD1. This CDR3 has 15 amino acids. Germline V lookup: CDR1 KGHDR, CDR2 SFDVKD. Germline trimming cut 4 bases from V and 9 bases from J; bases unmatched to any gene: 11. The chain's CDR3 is CATSEPGTGPLKAFF. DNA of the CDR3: TGTGCCACCAGTGAACCCGGGACAGGGCCGTTGAAAGCTTTCTTT.

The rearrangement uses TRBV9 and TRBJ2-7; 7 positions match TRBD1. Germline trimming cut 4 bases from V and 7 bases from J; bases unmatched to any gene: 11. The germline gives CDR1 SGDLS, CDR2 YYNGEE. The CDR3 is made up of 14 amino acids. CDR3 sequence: CASSTGTVSGEQYF. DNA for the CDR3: TGTGCCAGCAGCACAGGGACAGTATCGGGAGAGCAGTACTTC.

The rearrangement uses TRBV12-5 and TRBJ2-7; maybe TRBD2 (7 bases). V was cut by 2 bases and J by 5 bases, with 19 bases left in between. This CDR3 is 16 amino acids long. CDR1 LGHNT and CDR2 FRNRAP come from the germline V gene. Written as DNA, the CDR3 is TGTGCTAGTGGTTTGCCCCTCGGGGGGCCGGGGGACGAGCAGTACTTC. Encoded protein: CASGLPLGGPGDEQYF.

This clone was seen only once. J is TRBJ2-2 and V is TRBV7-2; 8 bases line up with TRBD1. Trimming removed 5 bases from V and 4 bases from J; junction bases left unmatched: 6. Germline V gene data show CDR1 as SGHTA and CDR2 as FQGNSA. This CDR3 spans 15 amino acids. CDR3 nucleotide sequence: TGTGCCAGCAGCCTCGACAGGGGAGGCACCGGGGAGCTGTTTTTT. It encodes CASSLDRGGTGELFF.

The CDR3 loop reads CATSRGGGGGYGYTF. The CDR3 DNA is TGTGCCACCAGCAGAGGGGGCGGGGGCGGTTATGGCTACACCTTC. J is TRBJ1-2 and V is TRBV15, with D possibly TRBD1 on 6 matching bases. Germline assignment: CDR1 LNHNV and CDR2 YYDKDF (reference sequence). V was shortened by 1 base and J by 5 bases, with 14 bases between the two germline ends. The CDR3 length is 15 residues.

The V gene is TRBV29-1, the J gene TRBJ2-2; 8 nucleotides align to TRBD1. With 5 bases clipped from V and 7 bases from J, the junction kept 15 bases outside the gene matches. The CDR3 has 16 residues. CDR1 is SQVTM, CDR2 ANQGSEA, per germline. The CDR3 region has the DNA TGCAGCGTTCTAGGTGGGCAGGGGGCTAATGGCGGGGAGCTGTTTTTT. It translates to CSVLGGQGANGGELFF.

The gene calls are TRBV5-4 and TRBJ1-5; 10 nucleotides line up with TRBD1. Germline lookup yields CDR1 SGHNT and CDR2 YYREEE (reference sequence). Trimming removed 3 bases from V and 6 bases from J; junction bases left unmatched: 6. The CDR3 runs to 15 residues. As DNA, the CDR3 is TGTGCCAGCAGCTGGGGGACAGGGGCAACTCAGCCCCAGCATTTT. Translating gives CASSWGTGATQPQHF.

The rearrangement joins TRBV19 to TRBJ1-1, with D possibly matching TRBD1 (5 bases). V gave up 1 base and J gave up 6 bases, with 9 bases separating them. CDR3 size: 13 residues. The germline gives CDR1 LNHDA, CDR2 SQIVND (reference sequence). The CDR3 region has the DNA TGTGCCAGTAGTATAGTCAGGGTAGCTGAAGCTTTCTTT. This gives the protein CASSIVRVAEAFF.

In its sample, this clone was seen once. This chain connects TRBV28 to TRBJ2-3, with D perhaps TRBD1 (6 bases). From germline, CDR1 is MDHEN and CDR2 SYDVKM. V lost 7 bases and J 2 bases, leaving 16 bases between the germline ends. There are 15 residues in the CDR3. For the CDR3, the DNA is TGTGCCAGCACCTTGGGGGCAGGGACCACAGATACGCAGTATTTT. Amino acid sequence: CASTLGAGTTDTQYF.

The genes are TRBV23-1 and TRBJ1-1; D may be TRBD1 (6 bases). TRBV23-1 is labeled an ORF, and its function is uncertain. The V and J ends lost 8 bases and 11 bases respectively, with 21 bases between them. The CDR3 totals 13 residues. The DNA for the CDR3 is TGCGCCAGCCTGTCAGGGGCTGCTCTGGGGGCTTTCTTT. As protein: CASLSGAALGAFF.

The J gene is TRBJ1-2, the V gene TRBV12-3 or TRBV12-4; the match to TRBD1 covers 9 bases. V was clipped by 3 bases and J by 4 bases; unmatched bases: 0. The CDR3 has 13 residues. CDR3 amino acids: CASSLDRGYGYTF. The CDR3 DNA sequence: TGTGCCAGCAGTTTGGACAGGGGCTATGGCTACACCTTC.

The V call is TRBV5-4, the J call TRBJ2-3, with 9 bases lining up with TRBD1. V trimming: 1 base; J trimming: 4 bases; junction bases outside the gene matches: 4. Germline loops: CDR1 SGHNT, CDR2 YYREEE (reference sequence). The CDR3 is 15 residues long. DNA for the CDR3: TGTGCCAGCAGCTTGTCGACAGGGGGGCCAGATACGCAGTATTTT. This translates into CASSLSTGGPDTQYF.

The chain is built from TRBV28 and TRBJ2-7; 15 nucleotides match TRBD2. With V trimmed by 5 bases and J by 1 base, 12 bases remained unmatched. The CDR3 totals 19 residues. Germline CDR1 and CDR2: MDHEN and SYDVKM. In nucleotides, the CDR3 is TGTGCCAGCAGTCCGACCCTCGGACTAGCGGGGGGGCTGTCCTACGAGCAGTACTTC. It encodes CASSPTLGLAGGLSYEQYF.

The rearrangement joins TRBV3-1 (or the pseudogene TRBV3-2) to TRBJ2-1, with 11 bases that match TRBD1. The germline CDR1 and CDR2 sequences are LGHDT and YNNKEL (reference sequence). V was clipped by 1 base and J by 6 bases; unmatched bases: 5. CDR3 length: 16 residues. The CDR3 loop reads CASSQGAGTGGNEQFF. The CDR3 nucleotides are TGTGCCAGCAGCCAAGGAGCCGGGACAGGGGGCAATGAGCAGTTCTTC.

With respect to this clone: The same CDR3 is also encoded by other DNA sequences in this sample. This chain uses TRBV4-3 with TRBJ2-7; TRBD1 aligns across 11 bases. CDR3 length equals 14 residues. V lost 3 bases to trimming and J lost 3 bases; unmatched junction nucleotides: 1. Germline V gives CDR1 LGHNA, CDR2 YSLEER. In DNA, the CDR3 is TGCGCCAGCAGCCAGGACAGGGGGCTCTACGAGCAGTACTTC. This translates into CASSQDRGLYEQYF.

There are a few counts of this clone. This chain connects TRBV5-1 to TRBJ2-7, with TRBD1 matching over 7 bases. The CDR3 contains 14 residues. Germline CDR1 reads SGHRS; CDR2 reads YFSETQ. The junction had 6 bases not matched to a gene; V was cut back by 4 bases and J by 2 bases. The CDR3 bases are TGCGCCAGCAGCGACGGGGACAGCCCCTACGAGCAGTACTTC. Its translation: CASSDGDSPYEQYF. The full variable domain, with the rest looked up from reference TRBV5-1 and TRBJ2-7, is KAGVTQTPRYLIKTRGQQVTLSCSPISGHRSVSWYQQTPGQGLQFLFEYFSETQRNKGNFPGRFSGRQFSNSRSEMNVSTLELGDSALYLCASSDGDSPYEQYFGPGTRLTVT.

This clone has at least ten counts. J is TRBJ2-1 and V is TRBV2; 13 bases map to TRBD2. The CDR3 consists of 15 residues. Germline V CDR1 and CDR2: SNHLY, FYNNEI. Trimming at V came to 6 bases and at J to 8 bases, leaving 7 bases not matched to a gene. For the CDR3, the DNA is TGTGCCAGCAGCTATTCGGGACTAGCGGGACATGAGCAGTTCTTC. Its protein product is CASSYSGLAGHEQFF.

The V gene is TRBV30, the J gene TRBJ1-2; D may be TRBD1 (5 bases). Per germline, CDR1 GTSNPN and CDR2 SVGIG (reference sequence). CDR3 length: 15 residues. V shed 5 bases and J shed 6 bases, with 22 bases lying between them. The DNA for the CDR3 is TGTGCCTGGTGGGGGGAGGACGTCCTCTATGATGGCTACACCTTC. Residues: CAWWGEDVLYDGYTF.

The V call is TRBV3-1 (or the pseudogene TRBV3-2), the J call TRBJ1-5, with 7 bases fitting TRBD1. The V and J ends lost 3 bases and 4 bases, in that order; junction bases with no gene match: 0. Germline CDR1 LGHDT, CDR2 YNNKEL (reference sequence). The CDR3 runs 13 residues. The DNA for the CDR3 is TGTGCCAGCAGCCAGACAGGGAATCAGCCCCAGCATTTT. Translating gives CASSQTGNQPQHF.

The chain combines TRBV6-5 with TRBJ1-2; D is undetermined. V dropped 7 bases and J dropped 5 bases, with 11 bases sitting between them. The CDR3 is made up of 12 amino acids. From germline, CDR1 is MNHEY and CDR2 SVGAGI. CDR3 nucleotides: TGTGCCAGCACAGGTATTAGGTATGGCTACACCTTC. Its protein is CASTGIRYGYTF.

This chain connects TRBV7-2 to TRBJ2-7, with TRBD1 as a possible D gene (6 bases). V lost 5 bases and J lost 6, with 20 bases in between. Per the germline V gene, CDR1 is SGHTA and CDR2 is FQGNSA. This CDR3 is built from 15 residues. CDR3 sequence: CASSHEGGRRLEQYF. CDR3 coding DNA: TGTGCCAGCAGCCACGAAGGGGGTCGCCGTCTCGAGCAGTACTTC.

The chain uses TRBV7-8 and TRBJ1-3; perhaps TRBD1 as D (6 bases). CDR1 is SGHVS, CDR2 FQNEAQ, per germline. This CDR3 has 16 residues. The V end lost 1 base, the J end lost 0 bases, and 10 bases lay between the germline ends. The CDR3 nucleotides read TGTGCCAGCAGCTTAGTAATACAGGGCTCTGGAAACACCATATATTTT. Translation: CASSLVIQGSGNTIYF.

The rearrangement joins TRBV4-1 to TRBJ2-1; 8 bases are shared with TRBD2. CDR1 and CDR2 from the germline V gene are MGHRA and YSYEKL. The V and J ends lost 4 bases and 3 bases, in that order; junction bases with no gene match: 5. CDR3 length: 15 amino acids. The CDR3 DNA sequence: TGCGCCAGCAGCCCTGCCAGCGGGGGCTACAATGAGCAGTTCTTC. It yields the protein CASSPASGGYNEQFF.